This T cell receptor beta chain came from a study of blood T cells in healthy people across ages. V was trimmed by 1 base and J by 3 bases, leaving 13 bases between them. Germline CDR1 is MDHEN and CDR2 is SYDVKM. The CDR3 loop spans 15 amino acids. PCR was performed a second time for about 7 to 12 cycles using a sample-barcoded 5' primer and a J-beta primer mix. TCRdb fed the 5' RACE reads into MiXCR, producing one record per CDR3 protein. Among fewer than 2,000,000 distinct CDR3 sequences listed, roughly a third were seen once. Sample: blood. The genes are TRBV28 and TRBJ2-7; tentative D call: TRBD1 (6 bases). This receptor was taken from a young woman in good health. The CDR3 loop is CASSLSATGFYEQYF. Here the CDR3 DNA reads TGTGCCAGCAGTTTATCGGCGACAGGCTTCTACGAGCAGTACTTC.